This is a list of T cell receptor beta chains from one sample in a study of blood T cell repertoires in COVID-19. Data came from immunoSEQ multiplex PCR; TCRdb stores just in-frame clones and leaves some out. The sample contains 150,000 to 200,000 clones, 80% to 90% of which appear only once. The sequencing sample was made of peripheral blood. Receptor source: a man aged 55 to 70 with acute or convalescent COVID-19. CDR3s include the opening cysteine and the closing phenylalanine or tryptophan. The D gene is left open where the match is weak. Clone size is given for some rows only: seen once, a few or many times, or a class if the clone is expanded.

cdr3_aa: CASSSRTGGSGTQETQYF; cdr3_nt: TGTGCCAGCAGCTCACGGACCGGTGGTAGCGGGACCCAAGAGACCCAGTACTTC; j_call: TRBJ2-5; clone_size: few; v_call: TRBV5-5; d_call: TRBD2
cdr3_aa: CASSLLGAYEQYF; cdr3_nt: TGTGCCAGCAGCCTTCTAGGGGCCTACGAGCAGTACTTC; j_call: TRBJ2-7; clone_size: .; v_call: TRBV3-1/TRBV3-2; d_call: .
cdr3_aa: CASSRGLAESYEQYF; cdr3_nt: TGCGCCAGCAGCCGAGGACTAGCGGAGTCCTACGAGCAGTACTTC; j_call: TRBJ2-7; clone_size: .; v_call: TRBV5-1; d_call: TRBD2
cdr3_aa: CASSENSGTEQFF; cdr3_nt: TGCGCCAGCAGTGAGAACAGCGGGACTGAGCAGTTCTTC; j_call: TRBJ2-1; clone_size: .; v_call: TRBV10-2; d_call: TRBD2
cdr3_aa: CASSPPRLAGTETQYF; cdr3_nt: TGTGCCAGCAGTCCACCCCGACTAGCGGGTACGGAGACCCAGTACTTC; j_call: TRBJ2-5; clone_size: .; v_call: TRBV28; d_call: TRBD2
cdr3_aa: CASSSWSSGTYEQYF; cdr3_nt: TGTGCCAGTAGTAGCTGGTCTAGCGGAACCTACGAGCAGTACTTC; j_call: TRBJ2-7; clone_size: .; v_call: TRBV19; d_call: TRBD2
cdr3_aa: CASSLTGRSTDTQYF; cdr3_nt: TGTGCCAGCAGCTTAACGGGCAGAAGCACAGATACGCAGTATTTT; j_call: TRBJ2-3; clone_size: .; v_call: TRBV7-3; d_call: .
cdr3_aa: CASSRGGATYEQYF; cdr3_nt: TGTGCCAGCAGCCGAGGGGGGGCGACCTACGAGCAGTACTTC; j_call: TRBJ2-7; clone_size: .; v_call: TRBV28; d_call: .
cdr3_aa: CAWSPRTSGVYQETQYF; cdr3_nt: TGTGCCTGGAGTCCCCGGACTAGCGGGGTGTACCAAGAGACCCAGTACTTC; j_call: TRBJ2-5; clone_size: .; v_call: TRBV30; d_call: TRBD2
cdr3_aa: CASSLGGPSTEAFF; cdr3_nt: TGCGCCAGCAGCTTGGGGGGCCCGAGCACTGAAGCTTTCTTT; j_call: TRBJ1-1; clone_size: .; v_call: TRBV5-1; d_call: .
cdr3_aa: CASSVRDTNQPQHF; cdr3_nt: TGTGCCAGTAGTGTCCGGGACACTAATCAGCCCCAGCATTTT; j_call: TRBJ1-5; clone_size: .; v_call: TRBV19; d_call: .
cdr3_aa: CASSPYETTYNEQFF; cdr3_nt: TGCGCCAGCAGCCCTTACGAGACTACCTACAATGAGCAGTTCTTC; j_call: TRBJ2-1; clone_size: few; v_call: TRBV5-1; d_call: .
cdr3_aa: CASSPRDRGGYEQYF; cdr3_nt: TGTGCCAGCAGCCCACGGGACAGGGGGGGATACGAGCAGTACTTC; j_call: TRBJ2-7; clone_size: .; v_call: TRBV4-2; d_call: TRBD1
cdr3_aa: CASSKTSGGTLQYF; cdr3_nt: TGTGCCAGCAGCAAGACTAGTGGGGGGACCCTTCAGTACTTC; j_call: TRBJ2-4; clone_size: .; v_call: TRBV9; d_call: .
cdr3_aa: CVSGTNYNEQFF; cdr3_nt: TGTGTATCCGGGACTAACTACAATGAGCAGTTCTTC; j_call: TRBJ2-1; clone_size: .; v_call: TRBV6-5; d_call: TRBD2
cdr3_aa: CASSQAGRYGYTF; cdr3_nt: TGTGCCAGCAGTCAAGCGGGCCGCTATGGCTACACCTTC; j_call: TRBJ1-2; clone_size: few; v_call: TRBV28; d_call: .
cdr3_aa: CAISPGGSSYNEQFF; cdr3_nt: TGTGCCATCAGTCCCGGGGGAAGCTCCTACAATGAGCAGTTCTTC; j_call: TRBJ2-1; clone_size: .; v_call: TRBV10-3; d_call: .
cdr3_aa: CASTGRVGTEAFF; cdr3_nt: TGTGCCAGTACCGGCAGGGTGGGGACTGAAGCTTTCTTT; j_call: TRBJ1-1; clone_size: .; v_call: TRBV19; d_call: .
cdr3_aa: CASSSIQGYEQFF; cdr3_nt: TGTGCCAGCTCGTCCATACAGGGTTATGAGCAGTTCTTC; j_call: TRBJ2-1; clone_size: .; v_call: TRBV18; d_call: .
cdr3_aa: CASSLTRLSGAQYF; cdr3_nt: TGTGCTAGCAGCTTAACCCGACTATCCGGGGCCCAGTACTTC; j_call: TRBJ2-5; clone_size: once; v_call: TRBV7-7; d_call: .
cdr3_aa: CASSPDRGQSQPQHF; cdr3_nt: TGTGCCAGCTCACCAGACAGGGGCCAATCTCAGCCCCAGCATTTT; j_call: TRBJ1-5; clone_size: .; v_call: TRBV18; d_call: TRBD1
cdr3_aa: CASSLGVKSGWSRRSDTQYF; cdr3_nt: TGTGCCAGCAGCTTAGGAGTGAAGTCCGGGTGGTCAAGGAGGTCAGATACGCAGTATTTT; j_call: TRBJ2-3; clone_size: few; v_call: TRBV7-6; d_call: .